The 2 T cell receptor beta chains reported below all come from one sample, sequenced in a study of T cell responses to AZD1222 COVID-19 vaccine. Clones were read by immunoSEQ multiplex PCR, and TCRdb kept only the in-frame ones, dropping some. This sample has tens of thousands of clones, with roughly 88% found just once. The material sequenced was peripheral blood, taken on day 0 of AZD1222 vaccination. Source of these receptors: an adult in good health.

CDR3 in amino acids: CSASGWEGIYEQYF. CDR3 nucleotides: TGCAGTGCGAGTGGATGGGAGGGTATCTACGAGCAGTACTTC. The genes are TRBV20-1 and TRBJ2-7; 7 nucleotides match TRBD2. The trim removed 6 bases at V and 3 bases at J, leaving 11 bases unmatched. The CDR3 covers 14 residues. Germline V CDR1 and CDR2: DFQATT, SNEGSKA (reference sequence).

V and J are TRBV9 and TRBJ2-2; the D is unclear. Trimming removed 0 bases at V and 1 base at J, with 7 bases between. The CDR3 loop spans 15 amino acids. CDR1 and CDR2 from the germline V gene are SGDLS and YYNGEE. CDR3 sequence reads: CASSVGMENTGELFF. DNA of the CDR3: TGTGCCAGCAGCGTAGGGATGGAGAACACCGGGGAGCTGTTTTTT.